This note documents a single T cell receptor (beta chain) sequence. An end of the junction does not agree with germline; a read error may underlie this. The sample carries other DNA sequences with the same CDR3. The CDR3 is 22 amino acids. The V gene's germline CDR1 is MNHNY and CDR2 SVGAGI (reference sequence). TCRdb's copy holds only in-frame clones and misses some; the assay was immunoSEQ multiplex PCR. The sample shows 350,000 to 400,000 clones, roughly nine tenths of them seen only once. The sample originates from a study of Ad26.COV2.S vaccination and SARS-CoV-2 variants. Treatment: over 15 received Ad26.COV2.S at low or high dose, single or two shots; about 5 received placebo; per-sample allocation not given. Sampling was performed 63 days after the first vaccine or placebo injection.

The sequence was obtained from a person aged 18-60 years who received the Ad26.COV2.S COVID-19 vaccine or a placebo. Specimen: peripheral blood, collected in a trial of Ad26.COV2.S vaccine versus placebo. This rearrangement joins TRBV6-6 to TRBJ2-6, with D maybe TRBD2 (6 bases). DNA for the CDR3: TGTGCCAGCAGTCCCCTCGGGCCCTTTCCAGGGACGGGAGTCTCTGGGGCCAACGTTCTGACTTTC. Amino acids: CASSPLGPFPGTGVSGANVLTF.